This paragraph covers one T cell receptor beta chain sequence. Its antigen is undetermined. Germline values: CDR1 MNHEY, CDR2 SVGAGI. This CDR3 has 17 amino acids. Trimming took off 2 bases at V and 2 bases at J, with 16 bases between the two ends. This specimen comes from a study of T-cell reconstitution after alpha-beta-depleted transplantation in children. Unique molecular identifiers featured in how the TCRbeta library was prepared. TCRdb independently ran MiXCR on the PCR reads; one entry per CDR3 protein. The sample shows approximately 1,000,000 distinct CDR3 sequences, roughly 29% of them seen only once. Study-level results: Diversity and T-cell counts at one year after transplant derived mostly from new T cells. Reportedly, only several hundred clones from non-depleted graft cells drove alpha-beta T-cell counts at about two months. Surviving recipient T cells and thymic progenitors accounted for the high day-60 TCRbeta diversity observed in some patients.

This sequence was found in a boy under two years old who had a stem cell transplant for SCID, so the T cells may come from the graft donor. This specimen was PBMCs, mostly from graft donor cells, taken 360 days after TCRalphabeta/CD19-depleted stem cell transplant. The J gene is TRBJ1-5, the V gene TRBV6-5; perhaps TRBD1 as D (5 bases). CDR3 nucleotides: TGTGCCAGCAGTTACAAAGGGGAGGGTTACGGCAATCAGCCCCAGCATTTT. This encodes CASSYKGEGYGNQPQHF.